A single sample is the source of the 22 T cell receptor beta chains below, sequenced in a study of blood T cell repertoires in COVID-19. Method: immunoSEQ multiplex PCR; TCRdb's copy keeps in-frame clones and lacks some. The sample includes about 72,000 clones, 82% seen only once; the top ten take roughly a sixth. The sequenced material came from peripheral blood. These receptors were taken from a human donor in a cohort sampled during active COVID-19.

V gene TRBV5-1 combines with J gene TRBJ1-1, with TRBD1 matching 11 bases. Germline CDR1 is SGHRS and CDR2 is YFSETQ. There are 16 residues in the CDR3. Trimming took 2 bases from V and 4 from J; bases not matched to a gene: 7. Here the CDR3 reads CASSFSPGTGGTEAFF. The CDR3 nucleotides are TGCGCCAGCAGCTTCTCTCCTGGGACAGGGGGCACTGAAGCTTTCTTT.

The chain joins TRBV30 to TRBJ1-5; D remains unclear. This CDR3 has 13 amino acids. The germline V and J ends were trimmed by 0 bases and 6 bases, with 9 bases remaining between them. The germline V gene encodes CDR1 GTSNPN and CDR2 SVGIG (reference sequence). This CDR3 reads CAWSVEGSQPQHF. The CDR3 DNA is TGTGCCTGGAGTGTCGAAGGGAGTCAGCCCCAGCATTTT.

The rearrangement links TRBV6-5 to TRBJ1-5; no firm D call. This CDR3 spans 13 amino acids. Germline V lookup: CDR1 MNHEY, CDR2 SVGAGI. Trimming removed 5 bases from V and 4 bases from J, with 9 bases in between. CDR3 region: CASSPLLNQPQHF. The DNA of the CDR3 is TGTGCCAGCAGTCCCCTTTTGAATCAGCCCCAGCATTTT.

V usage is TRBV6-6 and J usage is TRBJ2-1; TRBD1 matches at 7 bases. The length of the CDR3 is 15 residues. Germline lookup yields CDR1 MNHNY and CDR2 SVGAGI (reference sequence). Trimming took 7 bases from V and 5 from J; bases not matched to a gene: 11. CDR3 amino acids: CASIEPGQRNNEQFF. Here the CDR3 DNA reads TGTGCCAGCATAGAACCGGGACAGCGAAACAATGAGCAGTTCTTC.

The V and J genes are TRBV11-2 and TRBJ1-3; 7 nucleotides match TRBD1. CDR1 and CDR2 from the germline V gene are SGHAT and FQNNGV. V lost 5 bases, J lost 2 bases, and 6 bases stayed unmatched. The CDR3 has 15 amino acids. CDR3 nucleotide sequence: TGTGCCAGCAGCCGACAGGGAGTGGCTGGAAACACCATATATTTT. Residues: CASSRQGVAGNTIYF.

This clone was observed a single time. The DNA for the CDR3 is TGCAGCGTTACAGGGGCCACAGATACGCAGTATTTT. Its translation: CSVTGATDTQYF. The chain links TRBV29-1 to TRBJ2-3, with 7 positions matching TRBD1. The V and J ends lost 5 bases and 2 bases, in that order; junction bases with no gene match: 1. Germline loops: CDR1 SQVTM, CDR2 ANQGSEA. CDR3 size: 12 residues.

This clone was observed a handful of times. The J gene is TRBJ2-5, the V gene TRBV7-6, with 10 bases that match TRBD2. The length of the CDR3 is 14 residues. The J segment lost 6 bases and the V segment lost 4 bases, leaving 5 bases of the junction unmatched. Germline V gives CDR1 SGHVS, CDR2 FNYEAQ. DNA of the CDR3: TGTGCCAGCAGCTCTAGCGGGGGTATGAAGACCCAGTACTTC. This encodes CASSSSGGMKTQYF.

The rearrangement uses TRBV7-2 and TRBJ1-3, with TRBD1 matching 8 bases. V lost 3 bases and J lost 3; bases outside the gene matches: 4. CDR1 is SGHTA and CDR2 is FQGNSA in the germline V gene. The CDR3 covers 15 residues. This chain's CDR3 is CASSFGQGSGNTIYF. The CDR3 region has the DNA TGTGCCAGCAGCTTCGGACAGGGCAGTGGAAACACCATATATTTT.

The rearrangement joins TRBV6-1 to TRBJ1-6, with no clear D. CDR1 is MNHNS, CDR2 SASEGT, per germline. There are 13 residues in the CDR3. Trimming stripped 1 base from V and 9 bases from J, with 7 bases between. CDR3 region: CASSEESGSPLHF. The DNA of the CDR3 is TGTGCCAGCAGTGAAGAATCCGGTTCACCCCTCCACTTT.

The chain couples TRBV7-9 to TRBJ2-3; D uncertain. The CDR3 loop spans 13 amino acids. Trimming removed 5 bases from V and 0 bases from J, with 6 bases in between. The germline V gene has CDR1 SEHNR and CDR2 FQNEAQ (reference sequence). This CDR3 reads CASSVTSTDTQYF. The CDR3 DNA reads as TGTGCCAGCAGCGTAACTAGCACAGATACGCAGTATTTT.

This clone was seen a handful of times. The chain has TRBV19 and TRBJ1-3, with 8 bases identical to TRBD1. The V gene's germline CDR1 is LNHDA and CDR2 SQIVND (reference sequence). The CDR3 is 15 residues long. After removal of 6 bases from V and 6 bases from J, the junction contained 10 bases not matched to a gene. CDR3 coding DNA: TGTGCCAGTAGACTTACCCCAGGGGGCACAAACACCATATATTTT. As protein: CASRLTPGGTNTIYF.

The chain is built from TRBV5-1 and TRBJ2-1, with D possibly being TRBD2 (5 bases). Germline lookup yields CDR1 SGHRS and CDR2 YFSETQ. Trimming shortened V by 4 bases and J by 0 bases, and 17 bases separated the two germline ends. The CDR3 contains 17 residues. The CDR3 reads CASSREGVASSYNEQFF. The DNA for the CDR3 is TGCGCCAGCAGCCGTGAGGGTGTGGCCAGCTCCTACAATGAGCAGTTCTTC.

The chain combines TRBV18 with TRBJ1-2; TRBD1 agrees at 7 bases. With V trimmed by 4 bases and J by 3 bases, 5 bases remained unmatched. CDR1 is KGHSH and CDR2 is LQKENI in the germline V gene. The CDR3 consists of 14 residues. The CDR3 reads CASSLSTGHYGYTF. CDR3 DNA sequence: TGTGCCAGCTCACTCTCGACAGGGCACTATGGCTACACCTTC. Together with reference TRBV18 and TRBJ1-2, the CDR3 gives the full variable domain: NAGVMQNPRHLVRRRGQEARLRCSPMKGHSHVYWYRQLPEEGLKFMVYLQKENIIDESGMPKERFSAEFPKEGPSILRIQQVVRGDSAAYFCASSLSTGHYGYTFGSGTRLTVV.

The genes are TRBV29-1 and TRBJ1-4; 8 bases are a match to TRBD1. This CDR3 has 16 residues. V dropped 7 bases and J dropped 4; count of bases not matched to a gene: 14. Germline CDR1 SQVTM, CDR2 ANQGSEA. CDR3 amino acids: CSDTQGVVAGNEKLFF. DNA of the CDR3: TGCAGCGATACACAGGGGGTTGTAGCCGGTAATGAAAAACTGTTTTTT.

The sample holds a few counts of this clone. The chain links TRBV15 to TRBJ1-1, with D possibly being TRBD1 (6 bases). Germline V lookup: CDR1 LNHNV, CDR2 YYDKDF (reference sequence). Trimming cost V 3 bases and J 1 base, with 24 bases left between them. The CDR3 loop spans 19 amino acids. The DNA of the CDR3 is TGTGCCACCAGCAGCGATCGGTCAGGGGTTAATAAAAAGAACACTGAAGCTTTCTTT. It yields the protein CATSSDRSGVNKKNTEAFF.

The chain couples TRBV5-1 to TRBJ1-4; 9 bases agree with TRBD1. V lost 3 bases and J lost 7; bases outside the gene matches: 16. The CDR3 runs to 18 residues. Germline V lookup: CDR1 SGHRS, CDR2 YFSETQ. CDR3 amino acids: CASSSAGTGRNGREKLFF. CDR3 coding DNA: TGCGCCAGCAGCTCCGCCGGGACAGGGCGGAATGGTCGTGAAAAACTGTTTTTT.

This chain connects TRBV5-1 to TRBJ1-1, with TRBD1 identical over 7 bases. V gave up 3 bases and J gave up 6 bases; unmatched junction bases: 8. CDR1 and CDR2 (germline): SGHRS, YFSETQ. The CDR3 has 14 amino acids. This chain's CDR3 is CASSSLQGSAEAFF. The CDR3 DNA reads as TGCGCCAGCAGCTCCCTACAGGGGAGTGCTGAAGCTTTCTTT.

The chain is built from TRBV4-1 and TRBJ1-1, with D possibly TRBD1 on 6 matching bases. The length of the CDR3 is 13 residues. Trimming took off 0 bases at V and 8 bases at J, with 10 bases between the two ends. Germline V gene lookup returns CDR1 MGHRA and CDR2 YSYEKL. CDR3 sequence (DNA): TGCGCCAGCAGCCAAGAGCCGGACAGCGAAGCTTTCTTT. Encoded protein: CASSQEPDSEAFF.

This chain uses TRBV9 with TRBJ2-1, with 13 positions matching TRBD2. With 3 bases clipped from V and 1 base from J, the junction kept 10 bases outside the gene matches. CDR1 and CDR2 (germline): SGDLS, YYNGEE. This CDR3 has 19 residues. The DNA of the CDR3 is TGTGCCAGCAGCGGGAGAATTGGACTAGCGGGGGAATCCTACAATGAGCAGTTCTTC. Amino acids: CASSGRIGLAGESYNEQFF.

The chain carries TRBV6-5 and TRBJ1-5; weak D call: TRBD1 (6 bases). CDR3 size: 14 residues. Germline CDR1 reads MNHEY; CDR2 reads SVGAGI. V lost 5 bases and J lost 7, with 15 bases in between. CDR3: CASSRTDALQPQHF. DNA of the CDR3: TGTGCCAGCAGTCGGACAGATGCGCTCCAGCCCCAGCATTTT.

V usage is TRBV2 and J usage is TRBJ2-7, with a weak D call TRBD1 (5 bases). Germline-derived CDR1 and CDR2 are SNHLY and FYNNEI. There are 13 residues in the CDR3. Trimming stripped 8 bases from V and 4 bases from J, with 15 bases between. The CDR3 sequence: CASLKNTGYEQYF. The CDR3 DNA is TGTGCCAGCTTAAAAAATACAGGTTACGAGCAGTACTTC.

Here the CDR3 reads CASSQDGARAEKLFF. The CDR3 bases are TGTGCCAGCAGCCAAGATGGAGCCAGGGCCGAAAAACTGTTTTTT. The V and J genes are TRBV4-2 and TRBJ1-4; D perhaps matches TRBD1 (5 bases). Trimming took off 0 bases at V and 8 bases at J, with 13 bases between the two ends. The length of the CDR3 is 15 residues. The germline V gene encodes CDR1 LGHNA and CDR2 YNFKEQ.